This T cell receptor beta chain was captured by sequencing in a study of TIL therapy for anti-PD-1-resistant metastatic lung cancer. Turning to the study itself: Patients then received nivolumab; progressors got lymphodepletion, TIL and IL-2.

Germline CDR1 is LNHDA and CDR2 is SQIVND (reference sequence). Trimming took off 0 bases at V and 7 bases at J, with 13 bases between the two ends. The CDR3 runs to 15 residues. Study-level findings and limits: Treatment-naive, never-smoker and oncogene-addicted patients were overrepresented in this highly selected cohort.

Comment on this clone: Antigen: not known.

The libraries were made with immunoSEQ v3. TCRdb keeps only in-frame clones here, not all; method: immunoSEQ multiplex PCR. Among roughly 60,000 clones listed, 73% were seen once. Time point meaning: pre-treatment sample, taken before nivolumab and TIL therapy. V is TRBV19 and J is TRBJ1-5; D is perhaps TRBD1 (6 bases). This sequence originates from a person aged 25 to 79 with non-small cell lung cancer. Sequences were derived from blood, sampled at baseline. CDR3 protein: CASSIEGAGMQPQHF. The CDR3 DNA reads as TGTGCCAGTAGTATAGAGGGGGCAGGGATGCAGCCCCAGCATTTT.